The 26 T cell receptor beta chains below all came from one sample that was sequenced in a study of technical replicates of blood from a handful of donors. Measured with immunoSEQ multiplex PCR; TCRdb has only the in-frame clones, and not every one. Here the sample spans roughly 76,000 clones, around 92% being singletons. Sequenced sample: T cells isolated from PBMCs. The receptor source for this set is a human donor in good health. Some clones in this sample may be carry-over from other donors' samples.

The chain combines TRBV7-2 with TRBJ1-5, with 11 bases lining up with TRBD1. The germline V gene encodes CDR1 SGHTA and CDR2 FQGNSA. CDR3 length: 16 amino acids. The V segment lost 1 base and the J segment 7 bases; nucleotides outside the gene matches: 6. CDR3 in amino acids: CASSLVGQGAGQPQHF. The CDR3 DNA is TGTGCCAGCAGCTTAGTAGGACAGGGGGCAGGACAGCCCCAGCATTTT.

The J gene is TRBJ2-7, the V gene TRBV9; TRBD2 matches at 14 bases. Trimming cost V 3 bases and J 1 base; bases outside gene matches: 12. CDR1 is SGDLS, CDR2 YYNGEE, per germline. This CDR3 spans 19 amino acids. In DNA, the CDR3 is TGTGCCAGCAGCGCCGGGGGACTAGCGGGAGTCCCTCGGTCCTACGAGCAGTACTTC. Translation gives CASSAGGLAGVPRSYEQYF.

J is TRBJ1-1 and V is TRBV7-9; D is perhaps TRBD1 (5 bases). Trimming removed 5 bases from V and 4 bases from J, with 11 bases in between. In germline, CDR1 is SEHNR, CDR2 FQNEAQ (reference sequence). The CDR3 sequence is 13 residues long. The CDR3 loop reads CASSRQLGTEAFF. CDR3 sequence (DNA): TGTGCCAGCAGCCGACAGTTGGGCACTGAAGCTTTCTTT.

The V gene is TRBV14, the J gene TRBJ1-2; 11 bases align to TRBD1. With V trimmed by 4 bases and J by 8 bases, 9 bases remained unmatched. Germline CDR1 and CDR2: SGHDN and FVKESK. There are 15 residues in the CDR3. CDR3 nucleotides: TGTGCCAGCAGCCTAACGGACAGGGGGCGCGGGGGCTACACCTTC. Translation: CASSLTDRGRGGYTF.

J is TRBJ2-7 and V is TRBV9; D might be TRBD2 (5 bases). Per the germline V gene, CDR1 is SGDLS and CDR2 is YYNGEE. The V and J ends lost 0 bases and 3 bases respectively, with 13 bases between them. This CDR3 comprises 15 residues. The CDR3 nucleotides are TGTGCCAGCAGCGTAGTTGGAGGCCGGATCTACGAGCAGTACTTC. It codes for CASSVVGGRIYEQYF.

The J gene is TRBJ2-5, the V gene TRBV5-1; 7 bases line up with TRBD1. Germline-derived CDR1 and CDR2 are SGHRS and YFSETQ. With V trimmed by 4 bases and J by 5 bases, 8 bases remained unmatched. The CDR3 extends over 14 amino acids. Written as DNA, the CDR3 is TGCGCCAGCAGCCTACAGGGGATGCGGGAGACCCAGTACTTC. As protein: CASSLQGMRETQYF.

V and J are TRBV14 and TRBJ2-2; 10 bases align to TRBD2. V lost 2 bases, J lost 6 bases, and 3 bases stayed unmatched. CDR1 and CDR2 from the germline V gene are SGHDN and FVKESK. This CDR3 contains 15 residues. This CDR3 is CASSQLAGAPGELFF. As DNA, the CDR3 is TGTGCCAGCAGCCAACTAGCGGGAGCGCCCGGGGAGCTGTTTTTT.

V usage is TRBV25-1 and J usage is TRBJ2-1; TRBD2 agrees at 10 bases. Germline V gene sequence: CDR1 MGHDK, CDR2 SYGVNS. The junction had 2 bases not matched to a gene; V was cut back by 2 bases and J by 1 base. CDR3 size: 16 residues. CDR3: CASSELAGESYNEQFF. The CDR3 coding sequence is TGTGCCAGCAGTGAACTAGCGGGGGAATCCTACAATGAGCAGTTCTTC. Combining the CDR3 with reference TRBV25-1 and TRBJ2-1 gives the whole variable domain EADIYQTPRYLVIGTGKKITLECSQTMGHDKMYWYQQDPGMELHLIHYSYGVNSTEKGDLSSESTVSRIRTEHFPLTLESARPSHTSQYLCASSELAGESYNEQFFGPGTRLTVL.

This clone has just one count. V usage is TRBV18 and J usage is TRBJ1-5; a weak D match, TRBD1 (5 bases). This CDR3 contains 21 residues. Germline V gene lookup returns CDR1 KGHSH and CDR2 LQKENI. V was cut by 5 bases and J by 2 bases, with 31 bases left in between. The CDR3 sequence: CASSERDIDTGTILRNQPQHF. In DNA, the CDR3 is TGTGCCAGCTCAGAGCGAGACATAGATACCGGGACTATATTACGCAATCAGCCCCAGCATTTT.

This rearrangement joins TRBV19 to TRBJ2-1, with 11 bases fitting TRBD2. V trimming: 1 base; J trimming: 5 bases; junction bases outside the gene matches: 7. This CDR3 comprises 17 residues. Per germline, CDR1 LNHDA and CDR2 SQIVND (reference sequence). The CDR3 DNA reads TGTGCCAGTAGTATAGGTGACTCTAGCGGGAGGAACAATGAGCAGTTCTTC. Its translation: CASSIGDSSGRNNEQFF.

The chain carries TRBV7-2 and TRBJ2-2, with TRBD2 as a possible D gene (6 bases). The CDR3 consists of 14 residues. Per germline, CDR1 SGHTA and CDR2 FQGNSA. V dropped 4 bases and J dropped 7 bases, with 13 bases sitting between them. The CDR3 bases are TGTGCCAGCAGCTCGGAGGGGCCCAACGGGGAGCTGTTTTTT. Translating gives CASSSEGPNGELFF.

The rearrangement uses TRBV4-1 and TRBJ2-7, with unresolved D. The CDR3 totals 14 residues. V dropped 0 bases and J dropped 4 bases, with 10 bases sitting between them. From germline, CDR1 is MGHRA and CDR2 YSYEKL. CDR3 residues: CASSQDQRIYEQYF. The CDR3 bases are TGCGCCAGCAGCCAAGATCAGAGGATTTACGAGCAGTACTTC.

The rearrangement uses TRBV6-5 and TRBJ1-6; 9 positions agree with TRBD1. Germline V gene data show CDR1 as MNHEY and CDR2 as SVGAGI. Trimming removed 5 bases from V and 7 bases from J; junction bases left unmatched: 3. The CDR3 contains 14 residues. The CDR3 nucleotides are TGTGCCAGCAGTCGGGACAGGGCCAATTCACCCCTCCACTTT. Protein: CASSRDRANSPLHF.

The CDR3 DNA sequence: TGTGCCAGCAAGGGGGCCCGGACCGGGGAGCTGTTTTTT. Amino acids: CASKGARTGELFF. This chain connects TRBV2 to TRBJ2-2; TRBD1 matches 7 bases. J gave up 5 bases and V 7 bases, and 4 bases lay outside the gene matches. The germline V gene encodes CDR1 SNHLY and CDR2 FYNNEI. The CDR3 spans 13 residues.

The chain is built from TRBV7-9 and TRBJ1-2, with TRBD1 matching 7 bases. The CDR3 contains 14 residues. V shed 1 base and J 4 bases; nucleotides not matched to a gene: 3. The germline V gene encodes CDR1 SEHNR and CDR2 FQNEAQ (reference sequence). The CDR3: CASSLVGQAYGYTF. The CDR3 coding sequence is TGTGCCAGCAGCTTAGTAGGACAGGCCTATGGCTACACCTTC. Filled out from reference TRBV7-9 and TRBJ1-2, the complete variable domain reads DTGVSQNPRHKITKRGQNVTFRCDPISEHNRLYWYRQTLGQGPEFLTYFQNEAQLEKSRLLSDRFSAERPKGSFSTLEIQRTEQGDSAMYLCASSLVGQAYGYTFGSGTRLTVV.

The J gene is TRBJ2-7, the V gene TRBV4-1; a possible D gene is TRBD2 (7 bases). Per germline, CDR1 MGHRA and CDR2 YSYEKL. The CDR3 spans 17 residues. The V and J ends lost 3 bases and 4 bases respectively, with 22 bases between them. CDR3: CASSHYEGGGSGYEQYF. The CDR3 DNA reads as TGCGCCAGCAGCCATTACGAGGGGGGCGGGAGCGGTTACGAGCAGTACTTC.

J is TRBJ2-7 and V is TRBV16; D uncertain. This CDR3 is built from 15 residues. V lost 0 bases and J 2 bases, leaving 11 bases between the germline ends. Germline CDR1 KGHSY, CDR2 FQNENV. CDR3 bases: TGTGCCAGCAGCCAATCCGCAGGCTTCACCTACGAGCAGTACTTC. This gives the protein CASSQSAGFTYEQYF.

The J gene is TRBJ2-2, the V gene TRBV6-4; the match to TRBD2 covers 8 bases. V lost 3 bases and J lost 5; bases outside the gene matches: 5. Germline CDR1 MRHNA, CDR2 SNTAGT. The CDR3 runs 15 residues. The CDR3 DNA follows: TGTGCCAGCAGTGAACGGGAGGGCCGTACCGGGGAGCTGTTTTTT. Translating gives CASSEREGRTGELFF.

The V gene is TRBV9, the J gene TRBJ1-3; D is unclear. The CDR3 runs 17 residues. Trimming removed 4 bases from V and 0 bases from J, with 17 bases in between. Germline V gives CDR1 SGDLS, CDR2 YYNGEE. Here the CDR3 reads CASSSTTAGISGNTIYF. CDR3 DNA: TGTGCCAGCAGCTCAACCACTGCAGGAATCTCTGGAAACACCATATATTTT.

This chain connects TRBV6-1 to TRBJ2-1, with 7 nucleotides matching TRBD2. There are 14 residues in the CDR3. V trimming: 5 bases; J trimming: 4 bases; junction bases outside the gene matches: 5. CDR1 and CDR2 from the germline V gene are MNHNS and SASEGT. This chain's CDR3 is CASSSSGIYNEQFF. The CDR3 nucleotides are TGTGCCAGCAGTTCCAGCGGGATTTACAATGAGCAGTTCTTC.

In this sample, this clone turned up once. The chain combines TRBV9 with TRBJ1-2; 9 bases fit TRBD1. The V and J ends lost 0 bases and 8 bases, in that order; junction bases with no gene match: 14. This CDR3 has 17 residues. Germline V gives CDR1 SGDLS, CDR2 YYNGEE. The CDR3 spells CASSVARGTGTSGGYTF. The CDR3 DNA sequence: TGTGCCAGCAGCGTAGCCCGGGGGACAGGGACCTCTGGGGGCTACACCTTC. The full variable domain, rest sourced from reference TRBV9 and TRBJ1-2, is DSGVTQTPKHLITATGQRVTLRCSPRSGDLSVYWYQQSLDQGLQFLIQYYNGEERAKGNILERFSAQQFPDLHSELNLSSLELGDSALYFCASSVARGTGTSGGYTFGSGTRLTVV.

This chain connects TRBV4-2 to TRBJ2-1, with 7 bases lining up with TRBD1. J gave up 7 bases and V 2 bases, and 23 bases lay outside the gene matches. The CDR3 runs 20 residues. Looked up from germline, CDR1 is LGHNA and CDR2 is YNFKEQ. The CDR3 sequence is CASSQRSRDRVIGGRNEQFF. The CDR3 region has the DNA TGTGCCAGCAGCCAAAGATCGAGAGACAGGGTCATAGGGGGCCGAAATGAGCAGTTCTTC.

The chain uses TRBV7-7 and TRBJ2-7, with TRBD1 matching 8 bases. CDR3 length: 15 residues. Germline V gene sequence: CDR1 SSHAT, CDR2 FNYEAQ (reference sequence). Unmatched junction bases numbered 4, after V lost 0 bases and J lost 3 bases. The CDR3 region is CASSLAQGADYEQYF. The DNA for the CDR3 is TGTGCCAGCAGCTTAGCGCAGGGGGCGGACTACGAGCAGTACTTC.

J is TRBJ1-5 and V is TRBV28; maybe TRBD1 (5 bases). CDR3 length equals 13 residues. The germline V gene has CDR1 MDHEN and CDR2 SYDVKM. V lost 5 bases and J 11 bases, leaving 16 bases between the germline ends. In DNA form, the CDR3 reads TGTGCCAGCAGTCTGGACACCGGAGGGTCCCAGCATTTT. Amino acid sequence: CASSLDTGGSQHF.

This clone was observed a single time. The chain couples TRBV15 to TRBJ2-7; D call uncertain. CDR1 LNHNV and CDR2 YYDKDF come from the germline V gene (reference sequence). The CDR3 runs to 14 residues. V gave up 1 base and J gave up 6 bases, with 13 bases separating them. The CDR3 nucleotides are TGTGCCACCAGCAGAGTAATTACGAGCTCCGAGCAGTACTTC. This encodes CATSRVITSSEQYF.

CDR3 residues: CASSERMAGLLAKNIQYF. CDR3 nucleotide sequence: TGTGCCAGCAGTGAAAGAATGGCGGGGCTATTAGCCAAAAACATTCAGTACTTC. The chain carries TRBV2 and TRBJ2-4, with D maybe TRBD2 (6 bases). The CDR3 length is 18 residues. The germline V gene encodes CDR1 SNHLY and CDR2 FYNNEI. V gave up 2 bases and J gave up 0 bases, with 17 bases separating them.